This entry concerns a single TCR beta chain. These data come from a study of T cell responses to AZD1222 COVID-19 vaccine. Some clones are missing from TCRdb's copy, which holds only in-frame ones; the method was immunoSEQ multiplex PCR. This sample yields about 190,000 clones, of which around 87% are seen a single time; around 2.9% belongs to the top ten. This TCR derives from an adult in good health. Sequencing used peripheral blood, obtained on day 0 of MenACWY control vaccination.

In DNA, the CDR3 is TGTGCCAGTATGGGGAGCAGAACCTCGTCTAACTATGGCTACACCTTC. Translation: CASMGSRTSSNYGYTF. The V call is TRBV19, the J call TRBJ1-2; D remains unclear. This CDR3 comprises 16 residues. The germline CDR1 and CDR2 sequences are LNHDA and SQIVND (reference sequence). With 7 bases removed from V and 0 bases from J, the gap between germline ends came to 18 bases.